One and the same sample provided the 18 T cell receptor beta chains below, sequenced in a study of blood T cells in healthy people across ages. With a J-beta primer mix and a sample-barcoded 5' primer, a second PCR ran about 7 to 12 cycles. From the 5' RACE reads, TCRdb called clonotypes with MiXCR, one entry per CDR3 protein. Of approximately 940,000 distinct CDR3 sequences detected, about 48% appear once; the ten largest clones hold roughly an eighth. Sequencing input: blood. Receptors were obtained from a man aged 25-45 years in good health.

The rearrangement links TRBV6-5 to TRBJ1-6; perhaps TRBD1 as D (6 bases). The germline gives CDR1 MNHEY, CDR2 SVGAGI. This CDR3 is 18 amino acids long. The germline V and J ends were trimmed by 2 bases and 3 bases, with 17 bases remaining between them. The CDR3 DNA reads TGTGCCAGCAGTTACACGGGGGCGGAAGACGACTATAATTCACCCCTCCACTTT. Translation gives CASSYTGAEDDYNSPLHF.

V is TRBV12-3 or TRBV12-4 and J is TRBJ1-4; 8 nucleotides match TRBD1. V gave up 7 bases and J gave up 0 bases; unmatched junction bases: 7. This CDR3 contains 16 residues. CDR3 residues: CASNRGVGATNEKLFF. CDR3 in DNA: TGTGCCAGCAACAGGGGGGTAGGAGCAACTAATGAAAAACTGTTTTTT.

This chain's CDR3 is CASRSETEYF. CDR3 coding DNA: TGTGCCAGCAGATCCGAAACGGAGTACTTC. This rearrangement joins TRBV28 to TRBJ2-5; D is undetermined. The CDR3 consists of 10 residues. Germline V CDR1 and CDR2: MDHEN, SYDVKM. The V and J ends lost 6 bases and 12 bases respectively, with 11 bases between them.

This chain uses TRBV6-6 with TRBJ2-3; no clear D. Germline V gene sequence: CDR1 MNHNY, CDR2 SVGAGI (reference sequence). The CDR3 sequence is 14 residues long. The V end lost 2 bases, the J end lost 6 bases, and 12 bases lay between the germline ends. The CDR3 is CASSYESGWDTQYF. The CDR3 nucleotides are TGTGCCAGCAGTTACGAGTCCGGTTGGGATACGCAGTATTTT.

This sequence joins TRBV10-3 and TRBJ2-5; D perhaps matches TRBD2 (6 bases). Trimming left V 6 bases short and J 3 bases short, with 11 bases between. The CDR3 runs 13 residues. The germline V gene has CDR1 ENHRY and CDR2 SYGVKD. The CDR3 here is CAIRRDGEETQYF. The CDR3 DNA reads TGTGCCATCAGGCGGGACGGAGAAGAGACCCAGTACTTC.

The chain carries TRBV28 and TRBJ2-3; a weak D match, TRBD2 (7 bases). The CDR3 totals 15 residues. V dropped 7 bases and J dropped 5 bases, with 19 bases sitting between them. Germline CDR1 is MDHEN and CDR2 is SYDVKM. CDR3 bases: TGTGCCAGCAATTTCGGGGGGCAGATAGGAGATACGCAGTATTTT. This sequence encodes CASNFGGQIGDTQYF.

This chain joins TRBV12-3 or TRBV12-4 and TRBJ2-5; D not certain. V shed 8 bases and J shed 3 bases, with 13 bases lying between them. The CDR3 extends over 13 amino acids. CDR3 nucleotide sequence: TGTGCCAGCGCCCATGGTCAGGAAGAGACCCAGTACTTC. Translating gives CASAHGQEETQYF.

This clonotype was observed a handful of times. This chain links TRBV5-1 with TRBJ2-5; D might be TRBD1 or TRBD2, each matching 5 bases. The germline V gene encodes CDR1 SGHRS and CDR2 YFSETQ. Deletions cut 0 bases from V and 4 bases from J, with 16 bases between. The CDR3 length is 16 residues. The CDR3, as DNA: TGCGCCAGCAGCTTGGGTTCAATGGGGGTCGGAGAGACCCAGTACTTC. This encodes CASSLGSMGVGETQYF.

The chain links TRBV9 to TRBJ1-5; 7 bases map to TRBD1. The J segment lost 5 bases and the V segment lost 0 bases, leaving 5 bases of the junction unmatched. The CDR3 runs 15 residues. Germline CDR1 SGDLS, CDR2 YYNGEE. CDR3 sequence: CASSVGQGTDQPQHF. The CDR3 nucleotides read TGTGCCAGCAGCGTAGGACAGGGCACCGATCAGCCCCAGCATTTT.

This clonotype turned up a few times. The CDR3 DNA sequence: TGCAGTGCTAGAGCTAAGGAAGGGGGAACGCTTAATTCACCCCTCCACTTT. It codes for CSARAKEGGTLNSPLHF. This chain connects TRBV20-1 to TRBJ1-6, with D perhaps TRBD1 (6 bases). The CDR3 is made up of 17 amino acids. Germline V gene sequence: CDR1 DFQATT, CDR2 SNEGSKA (reference sequence). Trimming took 1 base from V and 6 from J, leaving 19 bases between them.

This clonotype was detected many times. The gene calls are TRBV4-3 and TRBJ1-2; 9 nucleotides align to TRBD1. This CDR3 is 16 amino acids long. V gave up 2 bases and J gave up 2 bases; unmatched junction bases: 6. Germline loops: CDR1 LGHNA, CDR2 YSLEER. CDR3 sequence: CASSQSMDRGNYGYTF. CDR3 nucleotides: TGCGCCAGCAGCCAATCCATGGACAGGGGAAACTATGGCTACACCTTC.

The chain recombines TRBV27 with TRBJ1-5, with D possibly being TRBD1 (6 bases). CDR1 is MNHEY and CDR2 is SMNVEV in the germline V gene (reference sequence). The CDR3 length is 15 residues. V lost 6 bases to trimming and J lost 1 base, with 13 bases between them. CDR3 in DNA: TGTGCCAGCAGCTACAGGGCTGGGAGCAATCAGCCCCAGCATTTT. Residues: CASSYRAGSNQPQHF.

The gene calls are TRBV27 and TRBJ2-2; D perhaps matches TRBD1 (6 bases). The CDR3 spans 16 residues. Trimming took 5 bases from V and 6 from J, leaving 19 bases between them. Per germline, CDR1 MNHEY and CDR2 SMNVEV (reference sequence). The CDR3 loop reads CASSGQGMRTPGELFF. DNA for the CDR3: TGTGCCAGCAGTGGGCAGGGGATGCGAACACCCGGGGAGCTGTTTTTT.

Remarks on this clonotype: The junction and the germline gene differ at one end; a read error may be behind it. The V gene is TRBV6-2 or TRBV6-3, the J gene TRBJ1-2; 9 positions agree with TRBD1. CDR3 length: 17 amino acids. Germline assignment: CDR1 MNHEY and CDR2 SVGEGT. CDR3 residues: CASRLTGGRRSNYDYTF. In nucleotides, the CDR3 is TGTGCCAGCAGACTGACAGGGGGTCGTCGGTCTAACTATGACTACACCTTC.

The chain combines TRBV5-1 with TRBJ1-4, with TRBD1 as a possible D gene (6 bases). V was trimmed by 2 bases and J by 8 bases, leaving 16 bases between them. The CDR3 spans 15 residues. Germline assignment: CDR1 SGHRS and CDR2 YFSETQ. The CDR3 loop is CASSLDRPALEKLFF. CDR3 nucleotide sequence: TGCGCCAGCAGCTTAGACAGGCCTGCCTTAGAAAAACTGTTTTTT.

V and J are TRBV20-1 and TRBJ2-3; possible D gene TRBD2, 6 bases. V shed 0 bases and J shed 2 bases, with 12 bases lying between them. The CDR3 loop spans 15 amino acids. Germline-derived CDR1 and CDR2 are DFQATT and SNEGSKA (reference sequence). DNA for the CDR3: TGCAGTGCTAGAGATGCTGCGGGAAACACAGATACGCAGTATTTT. This translates into CSARDAAGNTDTQYF.

This clonotype was picked up a small number of times. The rearrangement joins TRBV20-1 to TRBJ1-2, with D unclear. This CDR3 comprises 15 residues. The germline V gene encodes CDR1 DFQATT and CDR2 SNEGSKA (reference sequence). Trimming shortened V by 5 bases and J by 0 bases, and 16 bases separated the two germline ends. In DNA, the CDR3 is TGCAGTGCTCCCCTGCGGGGTGACCCTAACTATGGCTACACCTTC. Translating it yields CSAPLRGDPNYGYTF.

The chain links TRBV10-3 to TRBJ2-3, with TRBD1 matching over 7 bases. This CDR3 region has 16 residues. The V segment lost 3 bases and the J segment 4 bases; nucleotides outside the gene matches: 10. Germline V CDR1 and CDR2: ENHRY, SYGVKD. The CDR3 sequence is CAISEPGQVVPDTQYF. The CDR3 DNA sequence: TGTGCCATCAGTGAACCAGGACAGGTTGTGCCAGATACGCAGTATTTT.